Here is one T cell receptor beta chain with its context. Its cognate antigen is unknown. The V end was cut by 3 bases, the J end by 4 bases, with 12 bases between. The CDR3 runs 14 residues. Germline CDR1 and CDR2: SNHLY and FYNNEI. These data originate in a study of cytomegalovirus exposure and HLA in healthy donors. The study's findings and limits: Most TCR sequences were seen very rarely across donors, but some public TCRs occurred in many. Later genetic work tied a missense DCLRE1C variant to beta-chain V and J trimming. Exclusion as indistinguishable affected some V segments, including TRBV6-2 and TRBV6-3. Some TCR beta chains (roughly 160 of them) were listed as cytomegalovirus-associated.

Primers included in the PCR were 60 Vbeta and 13 Jbeta primers. Sequencing was performed with immunoSEQ multiplex PCR; in TCRdb, only in-frame clones are kept and a portion is missing. The top ten clones hold approximately 2% of a sample with 150,000 to 200,000 clones, approximately 86% of them seen once. This TCR came from a woman between 18 and 30 years old in good health and CMV-seronegative. The sequenced material came from PBMCs. V is TRBV2 and J is TRBJ2-5, with a possible D match to TRBD2 (6 bases). The DNA for the CDR3 is TGTGCCAGCAGTGACAGGGTGGGAGGAGAGACCCAGTACTTC. Its translation: CASSDRVGGETQYF.